The clone carrying this TCR beta chain was observed a few times. Its antigen is currently unknown. This CDR3 has 13 amino acids. Germline V gene sequence: CDR1 MNHEY, CDR2 SVGAGI. V was pared by 0 bases and J by 4 bases, with 5 bases between. The data originate from a study of T cell responses to AZD1222 COVID-19 vaccine. Study-level findings and limits: Among the donors, most were white British and more were female, and clonal diversity was possibly underestimated.

Profiling relied on immunoSEQ multiplex PCR, and the TCRdb table lists in-frame clones only, not all of them. The sample records 75,000 to 95,000 clones, roughly 90% being singletons. The chain links TRBV6-5 to TRBJ2-3; D ambiguous. The sequencing here drew on peripheral blood, taken on day 0 of MenACWY control vaccination. This clonotype was obtained from an adult in good health. CDR3: CASSYSKADTQYF. Written as DNA, the CDR3 is TGTGCCAGCAGTTACTCGAAAGCAGATACGCAGTATTTT.